These 18 T cell receptor beta chains were all obtained from the same sample, sequenced in a study of blood T cell repertoires in COVID-19. Sequencing used immunoSEQ multiplex PCR; TCRdb keeps in-frame clones, though not all of them. The sample gives roughly 230,000 clones, nearly 90% of which show up once; under 2.5% is in the top ten. The material sequenced was peripheral blood. The receptors stem from a woman aged 60-75 years with COVID-19, enrolled during active disease.

The V call is TRBV29-1, the J call TRBJ1-3; 8 nucleotides match TRBD1. The V gene's germline CDR1 is SQVTM and CDR2 ANQGSEA. The CDR3 consists of 15 residues. Germline trimming cut 7 bases from V and 4 bases from J; bases unmatched to any gene: 12. The CDR3 reads CSASTGDPAGNTIYF. Written as DNA, the CDR3 is TGCAGCGCCTCGACAGGGGATCCGGCAGGAAACACCATATATTTT.

The gene calls are TRBV5-1 and TRBJ1-6; 10 bases map to TRBD1. After removal of 3 bases from V and 7 bases from J, the junction contained 7 bases not matched to a gene. Germline V gene sequence: CDR1 SGHRS, CDR2 YFSETQ. This CDR3 comprises 16 residues. The CDR3 protein is CASSSDRGQGNSPLHF. The DNA of the CDR3 is TGCGCCAGCAGCTCTGACAGGGGGCAAGGGAATTCACCCCTCCACTTT.

This chain links TRBV27 with TRBJ2-1, with a tentative D call TRBD2 (6 bases). This CDR3 is built from 15 residues. Germline CDR1 and CDR2: MNHEY and SMNVEV (reference sequence). V lost 0 bases and J lost 7, with 13 bases in between. The CDR3 coding sequence is TGTGCCAGCAGTTTATCGGGACTCCTACGGAATGAGCAGTTCTTC. The encoded protein is CASSLSGLLRNEQFF.

V gene TRBV4-2 combines with J gene TRBJ2-1; 11 bases are a match to TRBD2. J lost 3 bases, V lost 0 bases, and 13 bases had no gene match. The CDR3 loop spans 20 amino acids. The germline V gene has CDR1 LGHNA and CDR2 YNFKEQ. The CDR3 region is CASSQDPWVAGGPYYNEQFF. CDR3 nucleotide sequence: TGTGCCAGCAGCCAAGATCCGTGGGTAGCGGGGGGGCCGTACTACAATGAGCAGTTCTTC.

The chain joins TRBV4-3 to TRBJ2-2, with 8 bases identical to TRBD2. This CDR3 is built from 17 residues. With 0 bases clipped from V and 4 bases from J, the junction kept 7 bases outside the gene matches. Per the germline V gene, CDR1 is LGHNA and CDR2 is YSLEER. The CDR3 bases are TGCGCCAGCAGCCAAGATCAAAGCGGGGGCCTCACCGGGGAGCTGTTTTTT. Amino acids: CASSQDQSGGLTGELFF.

This clone appeared a single time. The chain recombines TRBV19 with TRBJ2-5; D is uncertain. The CDR3 sequence is 14 residues long. CDR1 and CDR2 from the germline V gene are LNHDA and SQIVND (reference sequence). The ends were cut back, 5 bases at V and 5 bases at J, with 15 bases in the middle. The CDR3 region is CASSSVPPVETQYF. CDR3 DNA: TGTGCCAGTAGTTCGGTACCCCCCGTGGAGACCCAGTACTTC. The full variable domain, in which reference TRBV19 and TRBJ2-5 provide the parts outside the CDR3, is DGGITQSPKYLFRKEGQNVTLSCEQNLNHDAMYWYRQDPGQGLRLIYYSQIVNDFQKGDIAEGYSVSREKKESFPLTVTSAQKNPTAFYLCASSSVPPVETQYFGPGTRLLVL.

The sample holds one count of this clone. V usage is TRBV7-2 and J usage is TRBJ2-2; possible D gene TRBD1, 6 bases. In germline, CDR1 is SGHTA, CDR2 FQGNSA. V dropped 1 base and J dropped 1 base, with 7 bases sitting between them. The CDR3 has 15 residues. This CDR3 is CASSLVRGNTGELFF. The CDR3 DNA is TGTGCCAGCAGCTTAGTCAGGGGGAACACCGGGGAGCTGTTTTTT.

This clone came up a few times. V usage is TRBV7-9 and J usage is TRBJ1-2; no clear D gene. Between the trimmed V and J ends, which lost 1 base and 4 bases, there was a span of 10 bases. The CDR3 spans 14 residues. Germline lookup yields CDR1 SEHNR and CDR2 FQNEAQ (reference sequence). The CDR3 is CASSLEVAGYGYTF. In nucleotides, the CDR3 is TGTGCCAGCAGCTTAGAAGTAGCCGGCTATGGCTACACCTTC.

This clone was seen only a few times. This chain uses TRBV21-1 with TRBJ2-7; the D segment call TRBD1 is taken from the table without a DNA check. TRBV21-1 is annotated as a pseudogene. This CDR3 spans 15 amino acids. The DNA of the CDR3 is TGTGCCAGCAGCAATGGGACAGGGATTACCTACGAGCAGTACTTC. This translates into CASSNGTGITYEQYF.

The rearrangement links TRBV19 to TRBJ1-6; tentatively, D is TRBD1 (5 bases). This CDR3 is 14 amino acids long. Trimming cost V 3 bases and J 11 bases, with 14 bases left between them. CDR1 and CDR2 (germline): LNHDA, SQIVND (reference sequence). The CDR3 sequence is CASSIGGNQAPLHF. DNA for the CDR3: TGTGCCAGTAGTATCGGGGGGAATCAGGCACCCCTCCACTTT.

The chain joins TRBV4-3 to TRBJ1-1, with a possible D match to TRBD1 (6 bases). Trimming removed 4 bases at V and 7 bases at J, with 19 bases between. The CDR3 is made up of 15 amino acids. Germline V lookup: CDR1 LGHNA, CDR2 YSLEER. CDR3 region: CASSPGRDMKIEAFF. CDR3 in DNA: TGCGCCAGCAGCCCCGGCCGGGACATGAAAATTGAAGCTTTCTTT.

The V gene is TRBV29-1, the J gene TRBJ2-2; 10 nucleotides align to TRBD2. There are 16 residues in the CDR3. The ends lost 4 bases at V and 4 bases at J; junction bases unmatched: 9. Germline CDR1 reads SQVTM; CDR2 reads ANQGSEA. The CDR3 is CSVGSSGGIGTGELFF. CDR3 DNA sequence: TGCAGCGTTGGCTCTAGCGGGGGAATAGGCACCGGGGAGCTGTTTTTT.

This chain uses TRBV7-2 with TRBJ1-2, with 7 positions matching TRBD1. J lost 5 bases, V lost 2 bases, and 14 bases had no gene match. CDR1 is SGHTA, CDR2 FQGNSA, per germline. The CDR3 sequence is 17 residues long. The DNA for the CDR3 is TGTGCCAGCAGCTTATCCGGGGGCGGGACAGTTTCTTATGGCTACACCTTC. This encodes CASSLSGGGTVSYGYTF.

CDR3 region: CASSSGQGASGYTF. The CDR3 DNA sequence: TGTGCCAGCAGCTCCGGACAGGGGGCGAGTGGCTACACCTTC. The chain couples TRBV7-9 to TRBJ1-2; 11 nucleotides match TRBD1. Germline assignment: CDR1 SEHNR and CDR2 FQNEAQ (reference sequence). V lost 4 bases and J lost 7; bases outside the gene matches: 5. The CDR3 totals 14 residues. Together with reference TRBV7-9 and TRBJ1-2, the CDR3 gives the full variable domain: DTGVSQNPRHKITKRGQNVTFRCDPISEHNRLYWYRQTLGQGPEFLTYFQNEAQLEKSRLLSDRFSAERPKGSFSTLEIQRTEQGDSAMYLCASSSGQGASGYTFGSGTRLTVV.

The gene calls are TRBV5-8 and TRBJ2-1; D not resolved. V lost 2 bases, J lost 0 bases, and 6 bases lay in between. Germline assignment: CDR1 SGHTS and CDR2 YDEGEE. This CDR3 region has 14 residues. CDR3 bases: TGTGCCAGCAGCTTCGAGAGCTCCTACAATGAGCAGTTCTTC. Translating gives CASSFESSYNEQFF.

The J gene is TRBJ1-2, the V gene TRBV4-1; D gene uncertain. Between the trimmed V and J ends, which lost 0 bases and 4 bases, there was a span of 12 bases. Germline V CDR1 and CDR2: MGHRA, YSYEKL. There are 15 residues in the CDR3. The CDR3 coding sequence is TGCGCCAGCAGCCAAGATTTTTCAGCGAGCTATGGCTACACCTTC. Translating gives CASSQDFSASYGYTF.

The chain links TRBV19 to TRBJ1-2; 8 nucleotides match TRBD1. V was clipped by 3 bases and J by 6 bases; unmatched bases: 9. The CDR3 covers 15 residues. The germline V gene has CDR1 LNHDA and CDR2 SQIVND (reference sequence). For the CDR3, the DNA is TGTGCCAGTAGTATTGTCGGCAGGGGGCAACATGGCTACACCTTC. This gives the protein CASSIVGRGQHGYTF.

The chain is built from TRBV2 and TRBJ1-2, with 8 bases identical to TRBD1. The length of the CDR3 is 14 residues. The V segment lost 4 bases and the J segment 4 bases; nucleotides outside the gene matches: 5. Germline loops: CDR1 SNHLY, CDR2 FYNNEI. In DNA form, the CDR3 reads TGTGCCAGCAGTGCCCGACAGGGGCGCTATGGCTACACCTTC. It specifies CASSARQGRYGYTF.